These T cell receptor beta chains were read from a single sample in a study of identical twins. Via MiXCR, TCRdb re-called the 5' RACE reads, giving one row per CDR3 protein. The sample has under 900,000 distinct CDR3 sequences, 12% seen once. This sample was shared with a second study, whose subject was yellow fever vaccine responses in identical twins.

The sequenced sample consisted of PBMCs. The receptors here all came from a woman under 30 in good health. The CDR3 runs from the conserved cysteine through the conserved F or W. A D gene is named only where the DNA matches it firmly. Rows may omit the clone size; those that give it use once, few, many or a size class.

clone size: NA; J gene: TRBJ2-1; D gene: TRBD2; V gene: TRBV10-1; CDR3 DNA: TGCGCCAGCACTGAGGGGACTAGCGGGAACAATGAGCAGTTCTTC; CDR3 protein: CASTEGTSGNNEQFF
clone size: few; J gene: TRBJ2-1; D gene: NA; V gene: TRBV24-1; CDR3 DNA: TGTGCCACCAGTGGCTTCGGGTCAGCGGAGCAGTTCTTC; CDR3 protein: CATSGFGSAEQFF
clone size: NA; J gene: TRBJ1-1; D gene: NA; V gene: TRBV5-1; CDR3 DNA: TGCGCCAGCAGCTTGGTAGCAGGGTTGAACACTGAAGCTTTCTTT; CDR3 protein: CASSLVAGLNTEAFF
clone size: few; J gene: TRBJ2-2; D gene: NA; V gene: TRBV4-1; CDR3 DNA: TGCGCCAGCAGCCAAGAATGGAAGGAGCTTCGGAAATTCACCGGGGAGCTGTTTTTT; CDR3 protein: CASSQEWKELRKFTGELFF
clone size: many; J gene: TRBJ1-2; D gene: NA; V gene: TRBV20-1; CDR3 DNA: TGCAGTGCGCCGACTGGCTCGCGTGGCTACACCTTC; CDR3 protein: CSAPTGSRGYTF
clone size: NA; J gene: TRBJ1-3; D gene: NA; V gene: TRBV5-1; CDR3 DNA: TGCGCCAGCAGCTCGCGGGACACCTCGCATGGAAGTGGAAACACCATATATTTT; CDR3 protein: CASSSRDTSHGSGNTIYF
clone size: many; J gene: TRBJ1-1; D gene: NA; V gene: TRBV4-1; CDR3 DNA: TGCGCCAGCAGCTCCCCTCTGGGACGGGTGGGGACTGAAGCTTTCTTT; CDR3 protein: CASSSPLGRVGTEAFF
clone size: NA; J gene: TRBJ2-5; D gene: NA; V gene: TRBV11-2; CDR3 DNA: TGTGCCAGCAGCCCACGGCAGGCGGGATCAGAGACCCAGTACTTC; CDR3 protein: CASSPRQAGSETQYF
clone size: few; J gene: TRBJ2-1; D gene: TRBD2; V gene: TRBV12-3/TRBV12-4; CDR3 DNA: TGTGCCAGCAGCCAGAGACTAGCGGGAGTACATGAGCAGTTCTTC; CDR3 protein: CASSQRLAGVHEQFF
clone size: NA; J gene: TRBJ2-1; D gene: TRBD1; V gene: TRBV6-5; CDR3 DNA: TGTGCCAGCAGTTACGGGACAGGTCGGTTCTTC; CDR3 protein: CASSYGTGRFF
clone size: NA; J gene: TRBJ2-1; D gene: TRBD1; V gene: TRBV7-9; CDR3 DNA: TGTGCCAGCAGCTTAGCTGGACAGGGAGGTAACTACAATGAGCAGTTCTTC; CDR3 protein: CASSLAGQGGNYNEQFF
clone size: few; J gene: TRBJ2-3; D gene: NA; V gene: TRBV4-1; CDR3 DNA: TGCGCCAGCAGCCAAGATGCGGGGGCCCAATTTAGCACAGATACGCAGTATTTT; CDR3 protein: CASSQDAGAQFSTDTQYF
clone size: NA; J gene: TRBJ2-6; D gene: NA; V gene: TRBV3-1; CDR3 DNA: TGTGCCAGCAGCCAAGAGGGAGGGGCCAACGTCCTGACTTTC; CDR3 protein: CASSQEGGANVLTF
clone size: NA; J gene: TRBJ2-2; D gene: NA; V gene: TRBV3-1; CDR3 DNA: TGTGCCTCCGGACAGAGTTTTTCCGGGGAGCTGTTTTTT; CDR3 protein: CASGQSFSGELFF
clone size: NA; J gene: TRBJ1-2; D gene: NA; V gene: TRBV5-1; CDR3 DNA: TGCGCCAGCAGCTTGGGTGGAGACCCTAACTATGGCTACACCTTC; CDR3 protein: CASSLGGDPNYGYTF
clone size: NA; J gene: TRBJ2-3; D gene: NA; V gene: TRBV28; CDR3 DNA: TGTGCCAGCAGTTTATATCCGGACCGCACAGATACGCAGTATTTT; CDR3 protein: CASSLYPDRTDTQYF
clone size: NA; J gene: TRBJ2-4; D gene: NA; V gene: TRBV21-1; CDR3 DNA: TGTGCCAGCAGCAAGTACCGGGGGCTAGCCAAAAACATTCAGTACTTC; CDR3 protein: CASSKYRGLAKNIQYF
clone size: NA; J gene: TRBJ2-2; D gene: NA; V gene: TRBV6-5; CDR3 DNA: TGTGCCAGCAGTTACGGAGGGACGGCCGGGGAGCTGTTTTTT; CDR3 protein: CASSYGGTAGELFF
clone size: few; J gene: TRBJ2-1; D gene: NA; V gene: TRBV10-3; CDR3 DNA: TGTGCCATCAGTACTCAGTCTGGACCAGGATTAGATGAGCAGTTCTTC; CDR3 protein: CAISTQSGPGLDEQFF
clone size: few; J gene: TRBJ1-6; D gene: TRBD1; V gene: TRBV5-1; CDR3 DNA: TGCGCCAGCAGCGGCAGGGGGACCGAAAATTCACCCCTCCACTTT; CDR3 protein: CASSGRGTENSPLHF
clone size: many; J gene: TRBJ1-2; D gene: NA; V gene: TRBV20-1; CDR3 DNA: TGCAGTGAGAGGGAGACTAACTATGGCTACACCTTC; CDR3 protein: CSERETNYGYTF
clone size: NA; J gene: TRBJ2-5; D gene: NA; V gene: TRBV20-1; CDR3 DNA: TGCAGTGCCTCTGCCGGGTCCGGGGGTACCCAGTACTTC; CDR3 protein: CSASAGSGGTQYF
clone size: NA; J gene: TRBJ1-1; D gene: NA; V gene: TRBV18; CDR3 DNA: TGTGCCAGCTCACCACAGGCAGCGAACACTGAAGCTTTCTTT; CDR3 protein: CASSPQAANTEAFF
clone size: NA; J gene: TRBJ2-5; D gene: NA; V gene: TRBV24-1; CDR3 DNA: TGTGCCACTTCGAGGGGGCGGGAGTCCAGGGAGACCCAGTACTTC; CDR3 protein: CATSRGRESRETQYF
clone size: NA; J gene: TRBJ1-2; D gene: TRBD1; V gene: TRBV3-1; CDR3 DNA: TGTGCCAGCAGCCACCCGACAGGGCCAGACTATGGCTACACCTTC; CDR3 protein: CASSHPTGPDYGYTF
clone size: few; J gene: TRBJ2-5; D gene: NA; V gene: TRBV6-6; CDR3 DNA: TGTGCCAGCAGGGACAGACTCCAAGAGACCCAGTACTTC; CDR3 protein: CASRDRLQETQYF
clone size: few; J gene: TRBJ2-3; D gene: NA; V gene: TRBV20-1; CDR3 DNA: TGCAGTGCTAGAGATCGGTCGGGAGGCACAGATACGCAGTATTTT; CDR3 protein: CSARDRSGGTDTQYF
clone size: once; J gene: TRBJ2-7; D gene: TRBD1; V gene: TRBV4-1; CDR3 DNA: TGCGCCAGCAGCTTCGGGACAGAGGACTACGAGCAGTACTTC; CDR3 protein: CASSFGTEDYEQYF
clone size: NA; J gene: TRBJ2-3; D gene: TRBD2; V gene: TRBV20-1; CDR3 DNA: TGCAGTGCTACCCGACTAGCGGGGAACACAGATACGCAGTATTTT; CDR3 protein: CSATRLAGNTDTQYF
clone size: NA; J gene: TRBJ2-1; D gene: NA; V gene: TRBV20-1; CDR3 DNA: TGCAGTTATAGACCAAGGGAGGCCGCCTACAATGAGCAGTTCTTC; CDR3 protein: CSYRPREAAYNEQFF
clone size: NA; J gene: TRBJ1-5; D gene: NA; V gene: TRBV12-3/TRBV12-4; CDR3 DNA: TGTGCCAGCAGGTACCGAGGGGGAGGCAATCAGCCCCAGCATTTT; CDR3 protein: CASRYRGGGNQPQHF
clone size: few; J gene: TRBJ1-2; D gene: NA; V gene: TRBV21-1; CDR3 DNA: TGTGCCAGCAATCAGGGGGGGGCTAACTATGGCTACACCTTC; CDR3 protein: CASNQGGANYGYTF
clone size: NA; J gene: TRBJ2-7; D gene: NA; V gene: TRBV5-5; CDR3 DNA: TGTGCCAGCAGCTTCGGTCTACCCCCGTACGAGCAGTACTTC; CDR3 protein: CASSFGLPPYEQYF
clone size: NA; J gene: TRBJ1-4; D gene: NA; V gene: TRBV2; CDR3 DNA: TGTGCCAGCAGCCGCAGCTCCTTGGCTAATGAAAAACTGTTTTTT; CDR3 protein: CASSRSSLANEKLFF
clone size: few; J gene: TRBJ1-5; D gene: NA; V gene: TRBV4-1; CDR3 DNA: TGCGCCAGCAGCCAAGGACCGGGACTAACGGAGCCCCAGCATTTT; CDR3 protein: CASSQGPGLTEPQHF
clone size: NA; J gene: TRBJ2-7; D gene: NA; V gene: TRBV12-5; CDR3 DNA: TGTGCTAGTGGTGACGGTTCCTACGAGCAGTACTTC; CDR3 protein: CASGDGSYEQYF
clone size: NA; J gene: TRBJ2-1; D gene: TRBD2; V gene: TRBV7-9; CDR3 DNA: TGTGCCAGCAGCTTTGTGCGGGAGCTGGATGAGCAGTTCTTC; CDR3 protein: CASSFVRELDEQFF
clone size: few; J gene: TRBJ2-7; D gene: TRBD2; V gene: TRBV12-3/TRBV12-4; CDR3 DNA: TGTGCCAGCAGTTTAATGCCTAGCGGGGGCTACGAGCAGTACTTC; CDR3 protein: CASSLMPSGGYEQYF
clone size: NA; J gene: TRBJ2-7; D gene: NA; V gene: TRBV7-9; CDR3 DNA: TGTGCCAGCAGCTTCGATGCGGGATTGTACTTC; CDR3 protein: CASSFDAGLYF
clone size: few; J gene: TRBJ1-1; D gene: NA; V gene: TRBV20-1; CDR3 DNA: TGCAGTGCCCGGGACACCCATGAAGCTTTCTTT; CDR3 protein: CSARDTHEAFF